The 10 T cell receptor beta chains below come from one sample, sequenced in a study of T cell clonality in common variable immunodeficiency. The protocol was immunoSEQ multiplex PCR, while the TCRdb copy is restricted to in-frame clones and leaves out a portion. This sample has fewer than 70,000 clones, each found more than once. The sequencing sample was made of peripheral blood mononuclear cells. The receptors derive from a person aged 18 to 75 in good health.

CDR3 amino acids: CASSIRDNDQPQHF. The covered CDR3 bases are TGTGCCAGTAGTATCCGGGACAATGATCAGCCC. V usage is TRBV19 and J usage is TRBJ1-5; D perhaps matches TRBD1 (6 bases). The DNA ends 3 residues before the CDR3 does, and the rest of the CDR3 is filled in from the germline J gene. This CDR3 contains 14 residues. V was trimmed by 3 bases and J by 5 bases, leaving 11 bases between them. Germline V gene data show CDR1 as LNHDA and CDR2 as SQIVND (reference sequence).

This clone was seen at least ten times. The CDR3 extends 3 residues past the end of the read, so its final part is completed from the germline J gene. The chain carries TRBV5-1 and TRBJ2-1; no definite D call. CDR1 is SGHRS and CDR2 is YFSETQ in the germline V gene. V was cut by 2 bases and J by 7 bases, with 10 bases left in between. The CDR3 length is 13 residues. CDR3 sequence reads: CASSFNSKNEQFF. The CDR3 DNA, read in part, is TGCGCCAGCAGCTTCAACAGCAAGAATGAG.

A note on this clone: The read ends 3 residues shy of where the CDR3 ends; the end is completed using the germline J gene. The rearrangement links TRBV6-4 to TRBJ1-1, with 10 bases lining up with TRBD1. J was trimmed by 5 bases and V by 4 bases; bases with no gene match: 1. CDR1 and CDR2 from the germline V gene are MRHNA and SNTAGT. The CDR3 has 13 residues. The CDR3: CASSAGQGTEAFF. The DNA read from the CDR3 is TGTGCCAGCAGTGCGGGACAGGGGACTGAA.

This clone came up many times. The read ends 3 residues before the CDR3 terminus; that terminus is restored from the germline J gene. The V and J genes are TRBV7-8 and TRBJ2-3; D is undetermined. This CDR3 spans 14 amino acids. The V end was cut by 2 bases, the J end by 7 bases, with 13 bases between. Germline values: CDR1 SGHVS, CDR2 FQNEAQ. The sequenced part of the CDR3 DNA is TGTGCCAGCAGCTTATGGTTAGCCGAGAATACG. Translating it yields CASSLWLAENT. In full, the CDR3 reads CASSLWLAENTQYF.

In its sample, this clone was seen many times. Coverage ceases 3 residues before the CDR3 finishes, and the germline J gene fills in the end. The chain joins TRBV20-1 to TRBJ2-1, with TRBD2 matching 7 bases. This CDR3 contains 16 residues. J lost 0 bases, V lost 0 bases, and 5 bases had no gene match. Germline-derived CDR1 and CDR2 are DFQATT and SNEGSKA (reference sequence). Incomplete CDR3 DNA: TGCAGTGCTAGAGAAGCGGGACGAACCTCCTACAATGAG. Translating it yields CSAREAGRTSYNE. The complete CDR3 reads CSAREAGRTSYNEQFF.

This clone was detected many times. The CDR3 goes on 3 residues after the read ends, and that part is filled in from the germline J gene. The chain combines TRBV10-3 with TRBJ2-7, with D tentatively TRBD1 (6 bases). From germline, CDR1 is ENHRY and CDR2 SYGVKD. Deletions cut 5 bases from V and 1 base from J, with 18 bases between. The CDR3 is made up of 16 amino acids. CDR3 protein: CAISPSKLGQSYEQYF. The covered CDR3 bases are TGTGCCATCAGTCCCAGTAAATTAGGACAGTCCTACGAG.

Ten or more counts support this clone. The read terminates 3 residues ahead of where the CDR3 ends, so the germline J gene completes it. The V call is TRBV7-6, the J call TRBJ2-7; 8 bases are shared with TRBD2. V was clipped by 1 base and J by 0 bases; unmatched bases: 5. The CDR3 is 16 residues long. Germline lookup yields CDR1 SGHVS and CDR2 FNYEAQ. CDR3 amino acids: CASSLGRGASSYEQYF. CDR3 DNA, as far as it was read: TGTGCCAGCAGCTTAGGGCGGGGGGCGAGCTCCTACGAG.

There are many counts of this clone. The read comes to an end 3 residues before the CDR3 does, leaving the germline J gene to fill in the end. This rearrangement joins TRBV19 to TRBJ2-4; possibly TRBD2 for D (6 bases). With 5 bases removed from V and 0 bases from J, the gap between germline ends came to 11 bases. Per germline, CDR1 LNHDA and CDR2 SQIVND (reference sequence). This CDR3 has 15 residues. The chain's CDR3 is CASSSPGLAKNIQYF. The DNA read from the CDR3 is TGTGCCAGTAGTTCACCGGGACTAGCCAAAAACATT.

This clone has a count of ten or more. The read gets to within 3 residues of the CDR3 end, and the germline J gene fills in the rest. The chain combines TRBV30 with TRBJ2-1, with D perhaps being TRBD1 or TRBD2 (7 bases each). CDR1 and CDR2 from the germline V gene are GTSNPN and SVGIG (reference sequence). The CDR3 is 15 amino acids. V gave up 1 base and J gave up 6 bases, with 16 bases separating them. CDR3 protein: CAWSGGRGRRNEQFF. The DNA read from the CDR3 is TGTGCCTGGAGTGGGGGGAGGGGGCGTCGCAATGAG.

This clone was seen at least ten times. The CDR3 end falls 3 residues outside the read, so it is completed with the germline J gene. The chain couples TRBV12-5 to TRBJ2-7; 8 bases agree with TRBD2. The trim removed 3 bases at V and 1 base at J, leaving 2 bases unmatched. Germline assignment: CDR1 LGHNT and CDR2 FRNRAP. This CDR3 contains 14 residues. The CDR3 bases that were read are TGTGCTAGTGGTTTTAGCGGGGATTCCTACGAG. It encodes CASGFSGDSYE. The whole CDR3 protein reads CASGFSGDSYEQYF.